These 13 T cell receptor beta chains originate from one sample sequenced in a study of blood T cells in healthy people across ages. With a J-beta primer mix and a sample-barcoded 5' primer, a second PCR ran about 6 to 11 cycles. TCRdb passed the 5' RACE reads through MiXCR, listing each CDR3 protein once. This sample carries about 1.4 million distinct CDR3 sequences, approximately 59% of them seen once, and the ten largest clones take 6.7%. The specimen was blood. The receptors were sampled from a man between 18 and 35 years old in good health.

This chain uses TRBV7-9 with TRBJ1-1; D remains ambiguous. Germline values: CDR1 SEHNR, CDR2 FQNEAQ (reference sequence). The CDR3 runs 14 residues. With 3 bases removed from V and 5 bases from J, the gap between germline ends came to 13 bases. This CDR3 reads CASSFLGMRTEAFF. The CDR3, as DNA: TGTGCCAGCAGCTTCCTCGGGATGCGGACTGAAGCTTTCTTT.

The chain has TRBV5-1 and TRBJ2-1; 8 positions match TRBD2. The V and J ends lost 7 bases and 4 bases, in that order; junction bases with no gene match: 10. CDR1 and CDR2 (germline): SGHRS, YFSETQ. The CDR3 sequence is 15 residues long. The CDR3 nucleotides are TGCGCCAGCCAACGCCCCGGGACTAGTTACAATGAGCAGTTCTTC. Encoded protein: CASQRPGTSYNEQFF.

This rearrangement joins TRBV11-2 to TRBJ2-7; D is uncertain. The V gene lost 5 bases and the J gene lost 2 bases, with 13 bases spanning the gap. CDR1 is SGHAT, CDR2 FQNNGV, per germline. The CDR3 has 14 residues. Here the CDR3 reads CASSPQDRTYEQYF. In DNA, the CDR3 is TGTGCCAGCAGCCCCCAGGATCGAACCTACGAGCAGTACTTC.

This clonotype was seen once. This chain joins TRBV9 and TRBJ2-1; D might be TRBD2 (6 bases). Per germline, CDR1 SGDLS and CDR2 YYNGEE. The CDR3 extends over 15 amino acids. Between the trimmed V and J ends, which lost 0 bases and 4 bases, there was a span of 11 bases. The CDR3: CASSVGSGLYNEQFF. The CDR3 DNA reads TGTGCCAGCAGCGTAGGTAGCGGATTGTACAATGAGCAGTTCTTC.

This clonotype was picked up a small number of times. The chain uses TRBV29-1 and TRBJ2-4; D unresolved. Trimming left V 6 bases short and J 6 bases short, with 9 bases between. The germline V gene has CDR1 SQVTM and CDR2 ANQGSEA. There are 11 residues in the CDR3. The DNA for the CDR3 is TGCAGCGTGGTAGTAGGAAACATTCAGTACTTC. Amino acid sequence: CSVVVGNIQYF.

The CDR3 DNA sequence: TGTGCCAGCAGGGAGCGACTAGCGGGAGTCCCGGGCTACGAGCAGTACTTC. Protein: CASRERLAGVPGYEQYF. The V call is TRBV6-1, the J call TRBJ2-7; 12 bases align to TRBD2. V dropped 6 bases and J dropped 3; count of bases not matched to a gene: 12. Germline V lookup: CDR1 MNHNS, CDR2 SASEGT. This CDR3 region has 17 residues.

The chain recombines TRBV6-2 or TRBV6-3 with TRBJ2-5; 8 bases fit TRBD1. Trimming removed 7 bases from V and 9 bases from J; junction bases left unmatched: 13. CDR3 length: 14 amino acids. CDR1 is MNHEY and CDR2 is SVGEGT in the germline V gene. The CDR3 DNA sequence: TGTGCCAGCATCCCCGGACAGGGCCGTGGGCCCCAGTACTTC. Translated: CASIPGQGRGPQYF.

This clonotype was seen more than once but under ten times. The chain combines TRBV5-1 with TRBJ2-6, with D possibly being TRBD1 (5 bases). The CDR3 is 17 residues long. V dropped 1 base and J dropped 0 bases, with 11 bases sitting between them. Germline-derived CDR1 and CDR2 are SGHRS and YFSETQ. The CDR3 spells CASSLFPGNSGANVLTF. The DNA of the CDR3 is TGCGCCAGCAGCTTGTTTCCAGGGAACTCTGGGGCCAACGTCCTGACTTTC.

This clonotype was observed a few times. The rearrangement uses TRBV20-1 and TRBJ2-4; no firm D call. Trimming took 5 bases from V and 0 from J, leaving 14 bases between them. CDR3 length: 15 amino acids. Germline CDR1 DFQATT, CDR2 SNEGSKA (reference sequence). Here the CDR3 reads CSAVKLVVAKNIQYF. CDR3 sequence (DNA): TGCAGTGCTGTCAAGTTGGTGGTAGCCAAAAACATTCAGTACTTC.

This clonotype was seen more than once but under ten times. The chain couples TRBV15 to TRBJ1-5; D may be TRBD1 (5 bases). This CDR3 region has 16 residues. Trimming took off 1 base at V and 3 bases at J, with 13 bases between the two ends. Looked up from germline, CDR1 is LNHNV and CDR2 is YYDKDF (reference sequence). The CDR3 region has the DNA TGTGCCACCAGCAGAGCGGCCGGCAGGGTCAATCAGCCCCAGCATTTT. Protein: CATSRAAGRVNQPQHF.

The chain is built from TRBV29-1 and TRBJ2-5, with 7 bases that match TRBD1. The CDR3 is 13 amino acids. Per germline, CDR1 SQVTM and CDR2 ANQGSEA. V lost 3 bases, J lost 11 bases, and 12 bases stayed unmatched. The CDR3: CSVDVAGGEEQYF. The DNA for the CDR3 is TGCAGCGTTGACGTGGCAGGGGGTGAAGAGCAGTACTTC.

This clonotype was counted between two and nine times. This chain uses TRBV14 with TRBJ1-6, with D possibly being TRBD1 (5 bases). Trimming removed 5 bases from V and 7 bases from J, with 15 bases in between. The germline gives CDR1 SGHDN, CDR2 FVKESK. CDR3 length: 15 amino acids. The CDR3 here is CASSKGPETNSPLHF. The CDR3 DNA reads TGTGCCAGCAGCAAGGGGCCCGAGACAAATTCACCCCTCCACTTT.

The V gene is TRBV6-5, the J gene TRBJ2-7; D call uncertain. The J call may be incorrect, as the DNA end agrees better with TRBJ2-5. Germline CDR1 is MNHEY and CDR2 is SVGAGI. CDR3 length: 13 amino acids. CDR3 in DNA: TGTGCCAGCAGTTACTCGAAGTCTGGGACCCAGTACTTC. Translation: CASSYSKSGTQYF.